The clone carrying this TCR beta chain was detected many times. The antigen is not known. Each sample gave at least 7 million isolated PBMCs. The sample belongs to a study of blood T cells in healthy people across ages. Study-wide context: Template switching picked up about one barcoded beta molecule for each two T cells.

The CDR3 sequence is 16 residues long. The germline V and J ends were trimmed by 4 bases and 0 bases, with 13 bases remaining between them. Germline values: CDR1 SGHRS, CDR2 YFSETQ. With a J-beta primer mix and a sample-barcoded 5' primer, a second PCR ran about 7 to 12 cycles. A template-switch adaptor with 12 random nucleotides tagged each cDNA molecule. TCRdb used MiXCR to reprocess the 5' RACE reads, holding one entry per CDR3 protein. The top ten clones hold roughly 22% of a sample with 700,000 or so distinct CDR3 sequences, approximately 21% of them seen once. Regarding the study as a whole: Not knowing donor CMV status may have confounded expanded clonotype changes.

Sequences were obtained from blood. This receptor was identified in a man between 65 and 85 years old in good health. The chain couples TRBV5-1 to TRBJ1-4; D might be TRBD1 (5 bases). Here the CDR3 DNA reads TGCGCCAGCAGCCTGGGAGCGACAGCAACTAATGAAAAACTGTTTTTT. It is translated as CASSLGATATNEKLFF.